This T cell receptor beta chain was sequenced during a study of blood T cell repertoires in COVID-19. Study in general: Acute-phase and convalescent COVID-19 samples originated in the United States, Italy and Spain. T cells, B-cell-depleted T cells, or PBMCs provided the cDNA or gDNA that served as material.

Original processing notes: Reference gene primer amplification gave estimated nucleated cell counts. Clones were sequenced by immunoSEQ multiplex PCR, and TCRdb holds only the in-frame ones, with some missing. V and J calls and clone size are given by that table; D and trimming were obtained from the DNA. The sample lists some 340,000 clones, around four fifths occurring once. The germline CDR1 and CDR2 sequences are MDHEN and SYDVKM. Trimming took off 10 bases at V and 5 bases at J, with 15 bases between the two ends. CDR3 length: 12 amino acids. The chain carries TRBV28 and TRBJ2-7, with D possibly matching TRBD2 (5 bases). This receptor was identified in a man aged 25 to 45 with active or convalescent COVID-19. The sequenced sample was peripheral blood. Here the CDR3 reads CATWEPMDEQYF. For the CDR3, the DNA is TGTGCCACCTGGGAGCCCATGGACGAGCAGTACTTC.